What follows describes a single TCR beta chain. The sample is drawn from a study of T cell repertoires and Cas9 in healthy adults. Germline values: CDR1 ENHRY, CDR2 SYGVKD. The CDR3 covers 15 residues. J was trimmed by 7 bases and V by 0 bases; bases with no gene match: 5. Using immunoSEQ multiplex PCR, the repertoire was profiled, and TCRdb retains in-frame clones only, with some absent. The table has over 12,000 clones, 75% to 90% seen once. The sample was Tregs (CD4+, CD25+, CD127-, CD137-, CD154-) from PBMCs; culture status not recorded. The chain couples TRBV10-3 to TRBJ2-1; the match to TRBD2 covers 8 bases. This receptor was taken from a human donor in good health. CDR3 DNA: TGTGCCATCAGTGAGTCGGGACTAGTTACGAATGAGCAGTTCTTC. Its translation is CAISESGLVTNEQFF.